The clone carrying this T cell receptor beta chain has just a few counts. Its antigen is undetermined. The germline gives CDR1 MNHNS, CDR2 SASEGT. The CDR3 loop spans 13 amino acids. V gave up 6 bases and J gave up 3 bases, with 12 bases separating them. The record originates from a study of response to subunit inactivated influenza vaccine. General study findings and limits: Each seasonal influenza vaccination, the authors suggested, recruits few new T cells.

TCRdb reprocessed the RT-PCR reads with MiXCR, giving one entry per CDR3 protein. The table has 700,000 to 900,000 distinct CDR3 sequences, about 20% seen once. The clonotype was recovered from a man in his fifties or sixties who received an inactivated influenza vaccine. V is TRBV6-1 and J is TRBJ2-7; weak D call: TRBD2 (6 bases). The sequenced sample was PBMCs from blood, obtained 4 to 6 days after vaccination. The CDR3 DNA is TGTGCCAGCAGACTACCCGGGAGCTACGAGCAGTACTTC. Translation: CASRLPGSYEQYF.